A single sample is the source of the 11 T cell receptor beta chains below, sequenced in a study of cytotoxic CD8 clonotypes in ibrutinib-treated CLL. Using immunoSEQ multiplex PCR, the repertoire was profiled, and TCRdb retains in-frame clones only, with some absent. The table includes 15,000 to 20,000 clones, 50% to 75% detected once. Material: PBMCs, obtained after 12 months of ibrutinib treatment. The receptors derive from a human donor with chronic lymphocytic leukemia.

V is TRBV4-1 and J is TRBJ1-2, with 8 nucleotides matching TRBD1. CDR3 length: 15 amino acids. Germline values: CDR1 MGHRA, CDR2 YSYEKL. The J segment lost 3 bases and the V segment lost 3 bases, leaving 6 bases of the junction unmatched. In DNA, the CDR3 is TGCGCCAGCAGCCATCTGGACAGGGAATACTATGGCTACACCTTC. This codes for CASSHLDREYYGYTF.

The chain has TRBV13 and TRBJ2-3; 8 nucleotides agree with TRBD2. This CDR3 has 21 residues. CDR1 and CDR2 from the germline V gene are PRHDT and FYEKMQ (reference sequence). J was trimmed by 0 bases and V by 6 bases; bases with no gene match: 23. Here the CDR3 DNA reads TGTGCCAGCAGTCTTCAGTTTGCCTATATTAGCGGGAAGTATAGCACAGATACGCAGTATTTT. This encodes CASSLQFAYISGKYSTDTQYF. Variable domain in full (rest from reference TRBV13 and TRBJ2-3): AAGVIQSPRHLIKEKRETATLKCYPIPRHDTVYWYQQGPGQDPQFLISFYEKMQSDKGSIPDRFSAQQFSDYHSELNMSSLELGDSALYFCASSLQFAYISGKYSTDTQYFGPGTRLTVL.

In its sample, this clone was seen a few times. The chain combines TRBV2 with TRBJ2-3; D is unresolved. V lost 9 bases, J lost 4 bases, and 5 bases lay in between. CDR1 SNHLY and CDR2 FYNNEI come from the germline V gene. There are 10 residues in the CDR3. The CDR3 reads CARRADTQYF. The CDR3 DNA follows: TGTGCCAGACGAGCAGATACGCAGTATTTT. Complete variable domain (other parts from reference TRBV2 and TRBJ2-3): EPEVTQTPSHQVTQMGQEVILRCVPISNHLYFYWYRQILGQKVEFLVSFYNNEISEKSEIFDDQFSVERPDGSNFTLKIRSTKLEDSAMYFCARRADTQYFGPGTRLTVL.

The CDR3 loop reads CASSLMEVANTEAFF. In nucleotides, the CDR3 is TGTGCCAGCAGCTTAATGGAGGTGGCGAACACTGAAGCTTTCTTT. The chain recombines TRBV7-8 with TRBJ1-1; unclear D gene. The CDR3 totals 15 residues. The ends were cut back, 2 bases at V and 1 base at J, with 11 bases in the middle. Germline V gives CDR1 SGHVS, CDR2 FQNEAQ. The full variable domain, with the rest looked up from reference TRBV7-8 and TRBJ1-1, is GAGVSQSPRYKVAKRGQDVALRCDPISGHVSLFWYQQALGQGPEFLTYFQNEAQLDKSGLPSDRFFAERPEGSVSTLKIQRTQQEDSAVYLCASSLMEVANTEAFFGQGTRLTVV.

This chain uses TRBV6-4 with TRBJ2-1, with 8 bases aligning to TRBD2. After removal of 0 bases from V and 0 bases from J, the junction contained 1 base not matched to a gene. The CDR3 is 16 residues long. CDR1 MRHNA and CDR2 SNTAGT come from the germline V gene. CDR3 bases: TGTGCCAGCAGTGACTCGGGGACTAGCTCCTACAATGAGCAGTTCTTC. The encoded protein is CASSDSGTSSYNEQFF.

The rearrangement links TRBV6-4 to TRBJ2-3; no firm D call. Germline V gene data show CDR1 as MRHNA and CDR2 as SNTAGT. V was pared by 2 bases and J by 2 bases, with 5 bases between. The CDR3 spans 13 residues. CDR3 coding DNA: TGTGCCAGCAGTGACAGGACCACAGATACGCAGTATTTT. It translates to CASSDRTTDTQYF.

The chain employs TRBV7-9 and TRBJ2-2; D is possibly TRBD2 (6 bases). Germline lookup yields CDR1 SEHNR and CDR2 FQNEAQ (reference sequence). This CDR3 is built from 16 residues. V lost 5 bases, J lost 7 bases, and 20 bases lay in between. CDR3 loop: CASSPPGTPDSGELFF. CDR3 DNA: TGTGCCAGCAGCCCCCCCGGGACTCCCGACAGCGGGGAGCTGTTTTTT.

The chain joins TRBV5-1 to TRBJ2-3, with D tentatively TRBD1 (6 bases). V was clipped by 4 bases and J by 1 base, with 19 bases between them. Germline V gives CDR1 SGHRS, CDR2 YFSETQ. CDR3 length equals 17 residues. Here the CDR3 reads CASSGLFRGVGTDTQYF. Written as DNA, the CDR3 is TGCGCCAGCAGCGGGCTTTTCAGGGGAGTCGGCACAGATACGCAGTATTTT.

In DNA form, the CDR3 reads TGTGCCTGGAGTACGGGGGTCGTTTTCTACGAGCAGTACTTC. Translating it yields CAWSTGVVFYEQYF. The chain uses TRBV30 and TRBJ2-7, with a tentative D call TRBD2 (6 bases). The CDR3 spans 14 residues. Germline CDR1 reads GTSNPN; CDR2 reads SVGIG (reference sequence). V lost 2 bases and J lost 3, with 14 bases in between.

The chain combines TRBV6-5 with TRBJ1-2, with a weak D call TRBD1 (5 bases). The CDR3 loop spans 14 amino acids. V dropped 0 bases and J dropped 8 bases, with 13 bases sitting between them. Germline CDR1 and CDR2: MNHEY and SVGAGI. CDR3 protein: CASSYSTGPYGYTF. DNA for the CDR3: TGTGCCAGCAGTTACTCGACGGGACCCTACGGCTACACCTTC.

The chain is built from TRBV7-9 and TRBJ2-3, with 7 positions matching TRBD2. The CDR3 is 15 residues long. In germline, CDR1 is SEHNR, CDR2 FQNEAQ (reference sequence). V trimming: 1 base; J trimming: 5 bases; junction bases outside the gene matches: 6. The DNA of the CDR3 is TGTGCCAGCAGCTTAGGGGCGGGAGCGCGAGATACGCAGTATTTT. Translated, it gives CASSLGAGARDTQYF.